This entry describes one T cell receptor beta chain. The CDR3 loop spans 13 amino acids. V shed 4 bases and J shed 6 bases, with 12 bases lying between them. CDR1 is SGDLS and CDR2 is YYNGEE in the germline V gene. Measured with immunoSEQ multiplex PCR; TCRdb has only the in-frame clones, and not every one. The table shows 130,000 or so clones, with 94% occurring only once. This entry belongs to a study of control samples from healthy donors and cancer patients. Specimen: blood. This rearrangement joins TRBV9 to TRBJ2-3; a weak D match, TRBD1 (6 bases). The receptor comes from a man in his forties in good health. The CDR3 loop reads CASSPPDRDTQYF. The CDR3 bases are TGTGCCAGCAGCCCCCCAGACAGGGATACGCAGTATTTT.